One sample yielded the 30 T cell receptor beta chains listed below, sequenced in a study of T-cell memory formation after mild COVID-19. TCRdb itself ran the 5' RACE reads through MiXCR, one entry per CDR3 protein. Here the sample spans hundreds of thousands of distinct CDR3 sequences, about a fifth being singletons. The sequencing sample was made of PBMCs or a T cell subset sorted from them (not recorded which). These receptors originate from an adult woman who had mild COVID-19 (a few samples of this study predate the infection). Cell type and time point are not known.

A few counts support this clonotype. The chain couples TRBV5-6 to TRBJ2-3; 7 bases agree with TRBD2. From germline, CDR1 is SGHDT and CDR2 YYEEEE. This CDR3 is built from 15 residues. Trimming took 0 bases from V and 2 from J; bases not matched to a gene: 3. The CDR3 loop is CASSLGGDYTDTQYF. For the CDR3, the DNA is TGTGCCAGCAGCTTGGGGGGGGACTACACAGATACGCAGTATTTT.

This clonotype turned up a few times. The chain carries TRBV5-5 and TRBJ2-7; 8 nucleotides agree with TRBD2. V shed 4 bases and J 3 bases; nucleotides not matched to a gene: 9. The CDR3 covers 15 residues. Germline loops: CDR1 SGHKS, CDR2 YYEKEE (reference sequence). The CDR3 DNA is TGTGCCAGCAGCCCACGGGGGGGCATAAACTACGAGCAGTACTTC. It yields the protein CASSPRGGINYEQYF. Together with reference TRBV5-5 and TRBJ2-7, the CDR3 gives the full variable domain: DAGVTQSPTHLIKTRGQQVTLRCSPISGHKSVSWYQQVLGQGPQFIFQYYEKEERGRGNFPDRFSARQFPNYSSELNVNALLLGDSALYLCASSPRGGINYEQYFGPGTRLTVT.

The rearrangement joins TRBV11-3 to TRBJ2-1; a possible D gene is TRBD1 (6 bases). The germline CDR1 and CDR2 sequences are SGHNT and YENEEA. This CDR3 contains 12 residues. V was trimmed by 5 bases and J by 9 bases, leaving 11 bases between them. CDR3 DNA sequence: TGTGCCAGCAGCCCTGACAGGAGTGAGCAGTTCTTC. As protein: CASSPDRSEQFF.

V is TRBV29-1 and J is TRBJ2-2; 8 positions agree with TRBD1. The germline gives CDR1 SQVTM, CDR2 ANQGSEA. V lost 6 bases and J lost 4; bases outside the gene matches: 10. The CDR3 has 15 amino acids. The CDR3 region is CSVHSRTGITGELFF. The CDR3 region has the DNA TGCAGCGTGCACTCGAGGACAGGGATCACCGGGGAGCTGTTTTTT.

The chain couples TRBV7-6 to TRBJ1-5; D is uncertain. There are 18 residues in the CDR3. CDR1 SGHVS and CDR2 FNYEAQ come from the germline V gene. Trimming removed 3 bases from V and 7 bases from J, with 25 bases in between. The CDR3 DNA follows: TGTGCCAGCAGCTTTCAGACCTTGCGGGGTATGGGTGCGCAGCCCCAGCATTTT. Protein sequence: CASSFQTLRGMGAQPQHF.

There are a few counts of this clonotype. CDR3 amino acids: CASSLVGSGMNEQFF. The DNA for the CDR3 is TGTGCCAGCAGTTTGGTAGGATCCGGGATGAATGAGCAGTTCTTC. The rearrangement links TRBV12-3 or TRBV12-4 to TRBJ2-1, with D possibly being TRBD2 (5 bases). Deletions cut 3 bases from V and 7 bases from J, with 16 bases between. The CDR3 runs 15 residues.

The chain is built from TRBV12-3 or TRBV12-4 and TRBJ2-3, with TRBD2 matching over 10 bases. The CDR3 is 19 residues long. V gave up 6 bases and J gave up 0 bases; unmatched junction bases: 15. The CDR3 nucleotides are TGTGCCAGCAGCCGCTTCGGAGCGGGGGGGCCAAGAAGCACAGATACGCAGTATTTT. Amino acids: CASSRFGAGGPRSTDTQYF.

The chain recombines TRBV18 with TRBJ1-5; D is uncertain. Germline lookup yields CDR1 KGHSH and CDR2 LQKENI. The CDR3 has 16 residues. Trimming shortened V by 2 bases and J by 3 bases, and 14 bases separated the two germline ends. CDR3 loop: CASSPLGMGSNQPQHF. DNA for the CDR3: TGTGCCAGCTCACCATTAGGTATGGGTTCCAATCAGCCCCAGCATTTT.

CDR3 sequence: CASSPSPEYSPLHF. CDR3 in DNA: TGTGCCAGCAGCCCAAGTCCGGAGTATTCACCCCTCCACTTT. The rearrangement joins TRBV7-6 to TRBJ1-6; D gene unclear. CDR1 is SGHVS, CDR2 FNYEAQ, per germline. Trimming pared 5 bases from V and 8 bases from J, leaving 13 bases between. The CDR3 is made up of 14 amino acids.

In its sample, this clonotype was seen a few times. The V call is TRBV20-1, the J call TRBJ1-1; D is unclear. V lost 6 bases, J lost 4 bases, and 18 bases lay in between. Germline CDR1 reads DFQATT; CDR2 reads SNEGSKA (reference sequence). The CDR3 is 14 amino acids. CDR3 protein: CSAKILTEGTEAFF. Written as DNA, the CDR3 is TGCAGTGCAAAGATACTGACCGAGGGCACTGAAGCTTTCTTT.

The rearrangement links TRBV4-1 to TRBJ2-5, with 8 positions matching TRBD1. This CDR3 is 17 amino acids long. Germline CDR1 is MGHRA and CDR2 is YSYEKL. V trimming: 0 bases; J trimming: 5 bases; junction bases outside the gene matches: 11. CDR3 bases: TGCGCCAGCAGCCAAGATCCCCGGGCAGGGGGCTTGGAGACCCAGTACTTC. Amino acids: CASSQDPRAGGLETQYF.

This clonotype showed up just a few times. This chain joins TRBV30 and TRBJ2-2; D call uncertain. The CDR3 has 12 residues. V lost 3 bases and J 2 bases, leaving 4 bases between the germline ends. Germline CDR1 reads GTSNPN; CDR2 reads SVGIG (reference sequence). CDR3 loop: CAWRQNTGELFF. CDR3 nucleotides: TGTGCCTGGAGGCAAAACACCGGGGAGCTGTTTTTT.

This clonotype came up many times. V is TRBV19 and J is TRBJ1-1; D unclear. There are 13 residues in the CDR3. Trimming pared 2 bases from V and 0 bases from J, leaving 4 bases between. CDR1 LNHDA and CDR2 SQIVND come from the germline V gene (reference sequence). CDR3 sequence reads: CASSITVNTEAFF. The CDR3 region has the DNA TGTGCCAGTAGTATAACCGTGAACACTGAAGCTTTCTTT.

This clonotype was found a few times. CDR3 nucleotides: TGCAGCGTTGACGTCGGGACAGGGAGCTACGAGCAGTACTTC. Translating gives CSVDVGTGSYEQYF. J is TRBJ2-7 and V is TRBV29-1; 9 nucleotides align to TRBD1. CDR3 length: 14 residues. Germline values: CDR1 SQVTM, CDR2 ANQGSEA. Unmatched junction bases numbered 6, after V lost 3 bases and J lost 3 bases.

The chain employs TRBV12-3 or TRBV12-4 and TRBJ2-3; D gene ambiguous. There are 15 residues in the CDR3. The V end lost 6 bases, the J end lost 0 bases, and 13 bases lay between the germline ends. The CDR3 loop is CASRRRGFSTDTQYF. CDR3 DNA: TGTGCCAGCAGGAGGCGAGGATTTAGCACAGATACGCAGTATTTT.

The table lists this clonotype with a few counts. V gene TRBV5-5 combines with J gene TRBJ1-5; TRBD1 might be the D (6 bases). V was clipped by 1 base and J by 4 bases, with 15 bases between them. The CDR3 has 16 amino acids. Per germline, CDR1 SGHKS and CDR2 YYEKEE (reference sequence). CDR3 nucleotide sequence: TGTGCCAGCAGCTTGAGTGGGGGGCACGGGAATCAGCCCCAGCATTTT. Protein sequence: CASSLSGGHGNQPQHF.

To note about this clonotype: The junction shows a germline mismatch at one end, possibly a read error. The chain joins TRBV5-6 to TRBJ2-7; D may match TRBD1 or TRBD2 (5 bases each). The germline V gene has CDR1 SGHDT and CDR2 YYEEEE. This CDR3 spans 11 amino acids. The CDR3, as DNA: TGTGCCAGCAGCTGGGACGGCGTCCCCGTATTC. Its protein is CASSWDGVPVF.

V and J are TRBV9 and TRBJ2-1, with 9 bases aligning to TRBD2. The CDR3 contains 16 residues. The junction had 9 bases not matched to a gene; V was cut back by 4 bases and J by 4 bases. Germline V gives CDR1 SGDLS, CDR2 YYNGEE. This CDR3 reads CASSSQSGGSYNEQFF. CDR3 coding DNA: TGTGCCAGCAGCTCTCAGAGCGGGGGGTCATACAATGAGCAGTTCTTC.

This chain links TRBV21-1 with TRBJ1-4. TRBV21-1 counts as a pseudogene. The CDR3 spans 16 residues. CDR3 sequence reads: CASSKGSYSLNEKLFF. In nucleotides, the CDR3 is TGTGCCAGCAGCAAAGGCTCGTACAGCCTTAATGAAAAACTGTTTTTT.

In this sample, this clonotype turned up a few times. The chain's CDR3 is CASSQEGVGAYEQYF. Here the CDR3 DNA reads TGCGCCAGCAGCCAAGAGGGCGTGGGGGCGTACGAGCAGTACTTC. J is TRBJ2-7 and V is TRBV4-1; maybe TRBD1 (6 bases). From germline, CDR1 is MGHRA and CDR2 YSYEKL. There are 15 residues in the CDR3. Trimming stripped 0 bases from V and 4 bases from J, with 13 bases between.

The chain carries TRBV11-2 and TRBJ1-4, with a tentative D call TRBD1 (5 bases). Trimming pared 4 bases from V and 8 bases from J, leaving 17 bases between. Per the germline V gene, CDR1 is SGHAT and CDR2 is FQNNGV. The CDR3 totals 15 residues. This CDR3 is CASSSLRDGGEKLFF. The CDR3 DNA reads as TGTGCCAGCAGCTCACTCCGGGACGGTGGAGAAAAACTGTTTTTT.

This clonotype was observed at least ten times. This sequence joins TRBV7-2 and TRBJ2-7, with D maybe TRBD2 (6 bases). V lost 2 bases to trimming and J lost 2 bases, with 13 bases between them. Germline V lookup: CDR1 SGHTA, CDR2 FQGNSA. The CDR3 covers 15 residues. In DNA form, the CDR3 reads TGTGCCAGCAGCTTAATGCAAGCGGGTACCTACGAGCAGTACTTC. Amino acid sequence: CASSLMQAGTYEQYF. Using reference TRBV7-2 and TRBJ2-7 for the parts outside the CDR3, the full variable domain is GAGVSQSPSNKVTEKGKDVELRCDPISGHTALYWYRQSLGQGLEFLIYFQGNSAPDKSGLPSDRFSAERTGGSVSTLTIQRTQQEDSAVYLCASSLMQAGTYEQYFGPGTRLTVT.

This clonotype was observed a few times. This sequence joins TRBV20-1 and TRBJ1-5; 8 positions agree with TRBD1. The V segment lost 5 bases and the J segment 7 bases; nucleotides outside the gene matches: 10. CDR1 is DFQATT, CDR2 SNEGSKA, per germline (reference sequence). The CDR3 is 14 residues long. The DNA of the CDR3 is TGCAGTGCTCAGGGGGGACAGGACTCCCAGCCCCAGCATTTT. Its translation is CSAQGGQDSQPQHF.

V and J are TRBV5-1 and TRBJ1-2; 7 bases are shared with TRBD1. The germline V gene has CDR1 SGHRS and CDR2 YFSETQ. This CDR3 comprises 14 residues. V shed 6 bases and J 0 bases; nucleotides not matched to a gene: 5. The DNA of the CDR3 is TGCGCCAGCACCGAGGGGGCATCTAACTATGGCTACACCTTC. It yields the protein CASTEGASNYGYTF.

The V call is TRBV20-1, the J call TRBJ2-5; the match to TRBD1 covers 9 bases. This CDR3 is 13 amino acids long. V was pared by 5 bases and J by 4 bases, with 5 bases of the junction left unmatched. Germline V gene data show CDR1 as DFQATT and CDR2 as SNEGSKA (reference sequence). CDR3 in DNA: TGCAGTGCTCGCCAGGACAGGGGAGAGACCCAGTACTTC. Encoded protein: CSARQDRGETQYF.

There are a few counts of this clonotype. The V and J genes are TRBV6-5 and TRBJ2-5; 12 nucleotides agree with TRBD2. V dropped 0 bases and J dropped 14; count of bases not matched to a gene: 4. The CDR3 is 13 residues long. Germline CDR1 MNHEY, CDR2 SVGAGI. The CDR3 nucleotides are TGTGCCAGCAGTTACTCGGCTAGCGGGGGGGCTTACTTC. Its translation is CASSYSASGGAYF.

This clonotype was counted ten times or more. This chain links TRBV7-9 with TRBJ2-3; 7 nucleotides align to TRBD1. Germline CDR1 and CDR2: SEHNR and FQNEAQ (reference sequence). The V and J ends lost 6 bases and 3 bases, in that order; junction bases with no gene match: 12. The CDR3 has 16 residues. For the CDR3, the DNA is TGTGCCAGCAGAACTCGGACAGGAGGATATACAGATACGCAGTATTTT. Protein: CASRTRTGGYTDTQYF.

The chain couples TRBV20-1 to TRBJ1-4; D perhaps matches TRBD1 (5 bases). The germline V and J ends were trimmed by 0 bases and 3 bases, with 14 bases remaining between them. From germline, CDR1 is DFQATT and CDR2 SNEGSKA (reference sequence). The CDR3 runs to 16 residues. The CDR3 DNA follows: TGCAGTGCTAGAGATTGGGGGGGACCTTCTAATGAAAAACTGTTTTTT. As protein: CSARDWGGPSNEKLFF.

A word on this clonotype: One junction end disagrees with the germline gene, perhaps due to a read error. J is TRBJ2-2 and V is TRBV5-4; TRBD1 matches 9 bases. This CDR3 is built from 15 residues. Germline V gene data show CDR1 as SGHNT and CDR2 as YYREEE (reference sequence). The CDR3 DNA sequence: TGTGCCAGCAGCACATGGACAGGGGCCACCGTGGAGCTGTTTTTT. Its translation is CASSTWTGATVELFF.

The J gene is TRBJ1-1, the V gene TRBV3-1, with TRBD1 matching over 7 bases. The CDR3 length is 14 residues. Trimming took 0 bases from V and 4 from J; bases not matched to a gene: 2. The germline gives CDR1 LGHDT, CDR2 YNNKEL (reference sequence). The CDR3 region is CASSQETGLTEAFF. CDR3 nucleotides: TGTGCCAGCAGCCAAGAGACAGGGCTCACTGAAGCTTTCTTT.